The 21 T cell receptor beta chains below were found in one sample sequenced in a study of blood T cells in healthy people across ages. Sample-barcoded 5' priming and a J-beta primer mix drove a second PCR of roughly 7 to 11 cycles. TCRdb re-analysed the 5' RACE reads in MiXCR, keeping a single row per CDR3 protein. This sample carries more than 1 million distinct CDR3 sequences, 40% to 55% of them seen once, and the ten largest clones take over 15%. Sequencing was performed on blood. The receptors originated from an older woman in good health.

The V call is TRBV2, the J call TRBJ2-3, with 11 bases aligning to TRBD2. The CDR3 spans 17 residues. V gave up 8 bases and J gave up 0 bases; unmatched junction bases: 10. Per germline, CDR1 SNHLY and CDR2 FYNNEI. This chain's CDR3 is CASDPGRTSGSTDTQYF. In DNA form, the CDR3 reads TGTGCCAGCGATCCGGGTCGGACTAGCGGGAGCACAGATACGCAGTATTTT.

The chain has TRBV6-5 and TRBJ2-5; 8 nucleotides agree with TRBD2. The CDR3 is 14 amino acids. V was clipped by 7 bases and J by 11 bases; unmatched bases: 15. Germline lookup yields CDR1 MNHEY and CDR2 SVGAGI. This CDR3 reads CASKRGTRVVEQYF. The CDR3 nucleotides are TGTGCCAGCAAGCGGGGGACGCGGGTTGTAGAGCAGTACTTC.

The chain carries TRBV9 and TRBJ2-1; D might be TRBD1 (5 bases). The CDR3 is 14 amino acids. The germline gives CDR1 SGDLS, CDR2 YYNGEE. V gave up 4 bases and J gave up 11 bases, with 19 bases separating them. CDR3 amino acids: CASSPQGAREKQFF. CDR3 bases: TGTGCCAGCAGCCCCCAAGGGGCCCGAGAGAAGCAGTTCTTC.

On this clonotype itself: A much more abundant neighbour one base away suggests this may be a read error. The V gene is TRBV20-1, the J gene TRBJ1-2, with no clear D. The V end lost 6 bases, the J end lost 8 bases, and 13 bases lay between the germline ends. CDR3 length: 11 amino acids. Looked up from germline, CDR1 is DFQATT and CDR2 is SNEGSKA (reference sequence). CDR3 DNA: TGCAGTGCCCTCGTTGGTCGGGGCTACACCTTC. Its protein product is CSALVGRGYTF.

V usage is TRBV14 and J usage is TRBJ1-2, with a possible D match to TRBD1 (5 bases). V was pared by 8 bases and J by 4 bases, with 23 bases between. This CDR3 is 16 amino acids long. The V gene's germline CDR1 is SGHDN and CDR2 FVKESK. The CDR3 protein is CASALGVLPWLYGYTF. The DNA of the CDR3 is TGTGCCAGCGCCTTAGGGGTCCTCCCCTGGCTCTATGGCTACACCTTC.

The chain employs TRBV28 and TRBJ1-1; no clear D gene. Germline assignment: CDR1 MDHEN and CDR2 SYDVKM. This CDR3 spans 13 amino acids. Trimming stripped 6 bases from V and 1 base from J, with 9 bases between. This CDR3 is CASRGARNTEAFF. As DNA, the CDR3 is TGTGCCAGCAGGGGAGCTAGGAACACTGAAGCTTTCTTT.

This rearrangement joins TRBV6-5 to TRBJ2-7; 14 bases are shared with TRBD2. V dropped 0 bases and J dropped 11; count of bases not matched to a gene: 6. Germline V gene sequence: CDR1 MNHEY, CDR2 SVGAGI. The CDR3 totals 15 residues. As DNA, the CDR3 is TGTGCCAGCAGTTACTCGACTAGCGGGAGGGCCGGGGAGTACTTC. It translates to CASSYSTSGRAGEYF.

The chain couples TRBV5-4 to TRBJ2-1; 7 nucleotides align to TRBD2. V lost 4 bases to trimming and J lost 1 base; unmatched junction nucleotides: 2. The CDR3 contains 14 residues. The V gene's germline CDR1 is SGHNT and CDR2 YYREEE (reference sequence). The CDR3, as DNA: TGTGCCAGCAGCCGGGAGGTGTCCTACAATGAGCAGTTCTTC. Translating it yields CASSREVSYNEQFF.

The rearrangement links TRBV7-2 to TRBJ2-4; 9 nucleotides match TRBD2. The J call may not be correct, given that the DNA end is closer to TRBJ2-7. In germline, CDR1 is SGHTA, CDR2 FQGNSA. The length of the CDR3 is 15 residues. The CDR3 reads CASSSVAGGPNEQYF. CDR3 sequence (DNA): TGTGCCAGCAGCTCCGTCGCGGGAGGGCCCAACGAGCAGTACTTC.

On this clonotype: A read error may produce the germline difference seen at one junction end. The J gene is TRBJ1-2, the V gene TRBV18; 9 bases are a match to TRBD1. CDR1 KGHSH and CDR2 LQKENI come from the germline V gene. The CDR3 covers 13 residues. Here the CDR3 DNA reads TGTGCCAGCTCACCGGACAGGGGCTATAGCTACACCTTC. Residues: CASSPDRGYSYTF.

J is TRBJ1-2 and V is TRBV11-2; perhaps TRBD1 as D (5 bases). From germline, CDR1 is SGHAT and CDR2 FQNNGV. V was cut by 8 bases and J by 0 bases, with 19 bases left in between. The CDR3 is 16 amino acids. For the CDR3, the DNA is TGTGCCAGCCAGGGCCTGGGGACGCGAGCTAACTATGGCTACACCTTC. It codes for CASQGLGTRANYGYTF.

The CDR3 DNA follows: TGTGCCAGCAGTCCGGGGCCGACAGGGAATGAGCAGTTCTTC. Translating gives CASSPGPTGNEQFF. The genes are TRBV11-1 and TRBJ2-1; 7 bases map to TRBD1. J was trimmed by 7 bases and V by 6 bases; bases with no gene match: 9. CDR3 length equals 14 residues. In germline, CDR1 is SGHAT, CDR2 FQDESV (reference sequence).

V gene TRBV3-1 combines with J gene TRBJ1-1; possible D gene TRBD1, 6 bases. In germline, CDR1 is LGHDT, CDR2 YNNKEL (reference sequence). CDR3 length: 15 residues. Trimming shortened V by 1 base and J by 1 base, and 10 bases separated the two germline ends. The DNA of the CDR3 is TGTGCCAGCAGCCAAGCTGGCAGGGGGAACACTGAAGCTTTCTTT. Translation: CASSQAGRGNTEAFF.

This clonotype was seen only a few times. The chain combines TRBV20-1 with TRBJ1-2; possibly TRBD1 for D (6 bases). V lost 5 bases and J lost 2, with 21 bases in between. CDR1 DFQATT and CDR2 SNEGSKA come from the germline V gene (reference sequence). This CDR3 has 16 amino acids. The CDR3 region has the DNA TGCAGTGCTGGAAGAGCCGGACAGCATCAAAACTATGGCTACACCTTC. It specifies CSAGRAGQHQNYGYTF.

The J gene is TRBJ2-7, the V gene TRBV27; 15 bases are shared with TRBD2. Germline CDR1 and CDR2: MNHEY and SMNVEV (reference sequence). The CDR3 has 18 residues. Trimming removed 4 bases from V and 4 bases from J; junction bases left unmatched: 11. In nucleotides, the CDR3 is TGTGCCAGCAGTTCCGGACTAGCGGGAGGGGGAAGGAGATACGAGCAGTACTTC. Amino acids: CASSSGLAGGGRRYEQYF.

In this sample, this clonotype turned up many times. The DNA of the CDR3 is TGTGCCACCACACGAAGGCTTTCGAGCACAGATACGCAGTATTTT. This gives the protein CATTRRLSSTDTQYF. The V and J genes are TRBV7-2 and TRBJ2-3; no clear D. Germline CDR1 reads SGHTA; CDR2 reads FQGNSA. This CDR3 has 15 amino acids. Trimming cost V 10 bases and J 0 bases, with 17 bases left between them.

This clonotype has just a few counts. The CDR3 spells CATDLPGTSGSRNEQFF. CDR3 nucleotide sequence: TGTGCCACCGACCTACCGGGGACTAGCGGGAGTCGTAATGAGCAGTTCTTC. V and J are TRBV15 and TRBJ2-1; 14 bases are shared with TRBD2. The germline gives CDR1 LNHNV, CDR2 YYDKDF (reference sequence). The J segment lost 7 bases and the V segment lost 8 bases, leaving 13 bases of the junction unmatched. The CDR3 covers 17 residues.

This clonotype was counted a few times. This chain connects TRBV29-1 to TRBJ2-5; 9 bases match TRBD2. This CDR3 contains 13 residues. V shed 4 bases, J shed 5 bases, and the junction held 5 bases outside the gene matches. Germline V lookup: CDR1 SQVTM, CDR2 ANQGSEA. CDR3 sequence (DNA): TGCAGCGTTGCCGGCGGGAGGGTGGAGACCCAGTACTTC. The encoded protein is CSVAGGRVETQYF. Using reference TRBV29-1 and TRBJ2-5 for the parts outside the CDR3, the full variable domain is SAVISQKPSRDICQRGTSLTIQCQVDSQVTMMFWYRQQPGQSLTLIATANQGSEATYESGFVIDKFPISRPNLTFSTLTVSNMSPEDSSIYLCSVAGGRVETQYFGPGTRLLVL.

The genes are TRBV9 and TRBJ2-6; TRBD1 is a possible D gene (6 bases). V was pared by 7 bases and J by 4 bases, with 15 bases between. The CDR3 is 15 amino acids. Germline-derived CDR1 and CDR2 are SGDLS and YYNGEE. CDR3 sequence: CASGTGSWGANVLTF. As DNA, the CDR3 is TGTGCCAGCGGAACAGGGTCGTGGGGGGCCAACGTCCTGACTTTC. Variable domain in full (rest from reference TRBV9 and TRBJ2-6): DSGVTQTPKHLITATGQRVTLRCSPRSGDLSVYWYQQSLDQGLQFLIQYYNGEERAKGNILERFSAQQFPDLHSELNLSSLELGDSALYFCASGTGSWGANVLTFGAGSRLTVL.

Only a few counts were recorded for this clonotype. In DNA, the CDR3 is TGTGCCAGCAGCTGGATCCGGGACATAGACTACGAGCAGTACTTC. Residues: CASSWIRDIDYEQYF. V and J are TRBV28 and TRBJ2-7, with D maybe TRBD1 (6 bases). This CDR3 comprises 15 residues. The germline V gene has CDR1 MDHEN and CDR2 SYDVKM. V was pared by 6 bases and J by 3 bases, with 18 bases between.

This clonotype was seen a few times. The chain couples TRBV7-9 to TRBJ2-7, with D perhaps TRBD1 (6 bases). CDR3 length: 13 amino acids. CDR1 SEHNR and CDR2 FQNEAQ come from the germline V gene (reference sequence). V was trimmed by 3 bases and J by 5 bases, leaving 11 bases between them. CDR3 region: CASSFPGAHEQYF. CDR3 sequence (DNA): TGTGCCAGCAGCTTTCCAGGGGCCCACGAGCAGTACTTC.